This T cell receptor beta chain was recovered during a study of CD8 T cells in ankylosing spondylitis. Study-wide results and caveats: The study looked at matched synovial fluid samples from ankylosing spondylitis patients. Disease-linked clones were reported to be significantly enriched there. Researchers report that disease-linked clones proved CD8+ and relatively rare in peripheral blood. Several of the motif variants were reported before in synovial fluid and blood from reactive arthritis. The study identified a TCR beta motif of roughly eight highly homologous variants that appeared characteristic of ankylosing spondylitis blood.

From the 5' RACE reads, TCRdb called clonotypes with MiXCR, one entry per CDR3 protein. The sample shows 200,000 to 250,000 distinct CDR3 sequences, 10% to 13% of them seen only once. Unmatched junction bases numbered 8, after V lost 4 bases and J lost 3 bases. The CDR3 is made up of 15 amino acids. The germline CDR1 and CDR2 sequences are SEHNR and FQNEAQ (reference sequence). There are many counts of this clonotype. Its antigen is unidentified. Material: blood, either unsorted or a sorted T cell fraction (not recorded which). The TCR was taken from a male donor with ankylosing spondylitis or in good health (not recorded which). The rearrangement joins TRBV7-9 to TRBJ1-2, with 7 positions matching TRBD1. The CDR3 loop is CASSSPFDRDYGYTF. The CDR3 region has the DNA TGTGCCAGCAGCTCACCTTTCGACAGGGACTATGGCTACACCTTC.